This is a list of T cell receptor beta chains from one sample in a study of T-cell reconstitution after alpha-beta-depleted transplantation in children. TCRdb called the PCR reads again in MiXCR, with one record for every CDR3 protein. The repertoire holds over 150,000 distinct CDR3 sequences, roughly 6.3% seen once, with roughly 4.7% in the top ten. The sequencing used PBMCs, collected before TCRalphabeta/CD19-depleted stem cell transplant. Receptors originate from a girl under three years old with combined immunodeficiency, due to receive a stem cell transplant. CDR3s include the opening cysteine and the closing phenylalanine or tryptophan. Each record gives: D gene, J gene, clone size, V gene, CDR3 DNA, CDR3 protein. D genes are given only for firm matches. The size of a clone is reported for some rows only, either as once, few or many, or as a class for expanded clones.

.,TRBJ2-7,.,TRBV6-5,TGTGCCAGCAGTTACTCGGGCCGGACTCCCTCCTACGAGCAGTACTTC,CASSYSGRTPSYEQYF
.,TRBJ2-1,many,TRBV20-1,TGCAGTGCTAGCCGCAATGAGCAGTTCTTC,CSASRNEQFF
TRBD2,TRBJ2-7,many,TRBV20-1,TGCAGTGCTGGTGGGCGGGAGGGCCTTAGGGACGAGCAGTACTTC,CSAGGREGLRDEQYF
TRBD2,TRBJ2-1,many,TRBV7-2,TGTGCCAGCAGCCAGTCCCTCGGGACTATTTACAATGAGCAGTTCTTC,CASSQSLGTIYNEQFF
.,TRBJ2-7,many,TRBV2,TGTGCCAGCAGTGAATTCGCGTACGAGCAGTACTTC,CASSEFAYEQYF
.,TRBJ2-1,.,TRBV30,TGTGCCTGGAGTGTACTGACAGGATCCTACAATGAGCAGTTCTTC,CAWSVLTGSYNEQFF
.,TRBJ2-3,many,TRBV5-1,TGCGCCAGCAGCTTGGGACAACTCACAGATACGCAGTATTTT,CASSLGQLTDTQYF
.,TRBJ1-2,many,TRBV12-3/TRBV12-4,TGTGCCAGCAGTTTCCTAACATCTTCCCCCTATGGCTACACCTTC,CASSFLTSSPYGYTF
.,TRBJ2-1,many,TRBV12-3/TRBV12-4,TGTGCCAGCAGTTTACCCAGCTACAATGAGCAGTTCTTC,CASSLPSYNEQFF
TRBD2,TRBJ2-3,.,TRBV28,TGTGCCAGCAGTATACCCGGAGCGGGAGTTCCAGATACGCAGTATTTT,CASSIPGAGVPDTQYF
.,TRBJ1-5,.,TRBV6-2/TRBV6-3,TGTGCCAGCAGTGAGCTGGGGGAGTTCTGGCCCCAGCATTTT,CASSELGEFWPQHF
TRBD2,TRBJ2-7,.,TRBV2,TGTGCCAGCACGTCGCAAGCGGGGGGGGACTACGAGCAGTACTTC,CASTSQAGGDYEQYF
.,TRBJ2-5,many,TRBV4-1,TGCGCCAGCAGCCCGTCTTTGCGGCGGGGAGAGACCCAGTACTTC,CASSPSLRRGETQYF
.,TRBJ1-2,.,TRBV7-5,.,CISVSEPPAGSRYGYTF
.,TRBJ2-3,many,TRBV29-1,TGCAGCGGATCGGGGGCGGCAGATACGCAGTATTTT,CSGSGAADTQYF
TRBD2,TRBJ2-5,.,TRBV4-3,TGCGCCAGCAGCCCCTCGCGGGGGGCTAGTGAGGAGACCCAGTACTTC,CASSPSRGASEETQYF
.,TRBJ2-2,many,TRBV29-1,TGCAGCGTTGAACGCCGCACCGGGGAGCTGTTTTTT,CSVERRTGELFF
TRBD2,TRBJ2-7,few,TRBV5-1,TGCGCCAGCAGCTTGGAACCCCCCTCTCTAGCGGGGGCTTACTACGAGCAGTACTTC,CASSLEPPSLAGAYYEQYF
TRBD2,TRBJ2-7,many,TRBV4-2,TGTGCCAGCAGCCCCCCCGGGGGGTCCTACGAGCAGTACTTC,CASSPPGGSYEQYF
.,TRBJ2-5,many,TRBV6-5,TGTGCCAGCAGTTTTGGACCACAAGAGACCCAGTACTTC,CASSFGPQETQYF
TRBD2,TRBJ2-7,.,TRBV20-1,TGCAGTGCTAGAAAGCGGGAGTCGTTTGGTAACGAGCAGTACTTC,CSARKRESFGNEQYF
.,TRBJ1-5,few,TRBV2,TGTGCCAGCAGTTTACAGGGCGCTACATATAGCAATCAGCCCCAGCATTTT,CASSLQGATYSNQPQHF
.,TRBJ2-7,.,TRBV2,TGTGCCAGCAGTGATGGGAGGCCCTACTACGAGCAGTACTTC,CASSDGRPYYEQYF
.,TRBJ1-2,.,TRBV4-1,TGCGCCAGCAGCCAAGATCTGAGGCAGGGTAACTATGGCTACACCTTC,CASSQDLRQGNYGYTF
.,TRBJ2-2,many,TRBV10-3,TGTGCCATCAAGGCTAGCGCGAACACCGGGGAGCTGTTTTTT,CAIKASANTGELFF
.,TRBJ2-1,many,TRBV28,TGTGCCAGCAGTTCCGGCCCCGACAGTCCCTACAATGAGCAGTTCTTC,CASSSGPDSPYNEQFF
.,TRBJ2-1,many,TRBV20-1,TGCAGTGCTAGGACCGGGCCTCTACAGGGATATGAGCAGTTCTTC,CSARTGPLQGYEQFF
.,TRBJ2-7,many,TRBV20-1,TGCAGTGTAGGCCAATGGAGGAGCCTTCTCAACGAGCAGTACTTC,CSVGQWRSLLNEQYF